This T cell receptor beta chain was sequenced in a study of persistence of HIV-infected CD4 T cells. Study results and caveats: Antigen-responding cells were enriched for degenerate expanded CDR3beta sequences.

Sequencing used immunoSEQ version 4 in survey mode. Profiling relied on immunoSEQ multiplex PCR, and the TCRdb table lists in-frame clones only, not all of them. The sample has fewer than 40,000 clones, approximately 70% seen once. The germline V and J ends were trimmed by 5 bases and 0 bases, with 11 bases remaining between them. Per the germline V gene, CDR1 is SNHLY and CDR2 is FYNNEI. CDR3 length equals 15 residues. Overlapping HIV-1 Gag 15-mer peptides at 1 ug per peptide per mL were used. Responding CD4+ T cells were sorted by upregulation of both CD40 ligand and CD69. Anti-CD28/CD49d costimulation, CD40-blocking antibody and enfuvirtide were given to CD8-depleted PBMCs for 15 to 20 hours. As to this clone: Antigen unknown.

The input for sequencing was CD4+ T cells sorted from PBMCs after approximately 18-hour stimulation, taken from a patient who received antiretroviral therapy. This chain joins TRBV2 and TRBJ1-3; weak D call: TRBD1 (5 bases). This receptor was taken from an adult man with HIV who was CMV-seropositive. CDR3 in DNA: TGTGCCAGCAGTTCAGGGCTGCTCTCTGGAAACACCATATATTTT. This codes for CASSSGLLSGNTIYF. The entire variable domain, with the rest obtained from reference TRBV2 and TRBJ1-3, is as follows: EPEVTQTPSHQVTQMGQEVILRCVPISNHLYFYWYRQILGQKVEFLVSFYNNEISEKSEIFDDQFSVERPDGSNFTLKIRSTKLEDSAMYFCASSSGLLSGNTIYFGEGSWLTVV.